The following is a T cell receptor beta chain sequence with its context. The specificity of this receptor is unknown. Base qualities are not recorded, but no much larger clone differs from it by a single base. The immunoSEQ hsTCRB kit was used to amplify TCR beta chains from genomic DNA. TCR beta libraries were sequenced on an Illumina MiSeq instrument by the immunoSEQ service. The original methods were these. The immunoSEQ Analyzer was used to analyze the repertoire data. TCRdb stores this immuneACCESS table with in-frame sequences only. Part of the clones is absent; in the studies checked, under half of the shortfall reflects unresolved V genes, and no reason is known for the rest. V, J and clone size were drawn from that table, and D and trimming were deduced from the DNA. For this sample the table gives 70,000 to 95,000 clones, of which around 90% were detected only once. Of the sample, approximately 4.7% is held by the ten largest clones.

The data were taken from a study of resident and recirculating memory T cells in vitiligo (dated by TCRdb to 2017 to 2018). Study-wide context: For TCR beta sequencing, each of a few stable vitiligo patients provided PBMCs and epidermis from shave biopsies taken at two lesional sites and two nonlesional sites. Right before genomic DNA was extracted using the Qiagen DNeasy Blood & Tissue Kit, the samples were homogenized with no cell sorting step. The human TCR beta sequencing was designed to test whether specific clones found in lesional vitiligo skin differed from the clones found in nonlesional skin and in blood. What the research found in general, with its limitations: Mechanistic studies in the future are needed to assess how much the detected T cell clones and the human Trm pools versus Tcm pools each contribute. No unique dominant TCR clone was detected, and variation in clonality was observed among vitiligo lesions. TCR sequences were not found to be conserved across biopsy sites or patients, suggesting that different lesions are infiltrated by different T cell clones, a pattern described as private specificity. By overlap and correlation analysis, no significant repertoire overlap was shown between biopsies, even within a single patient, except for each lesion compared with itself.

Relative to germline, V is missing 2 bases and J is missing 4 bases, with 3 bases of the junction outside any gene match. The CDR1 and CDR2 encoded by the germline V gene are MRHNA and SNTAGT. The CDR3 spans 14 residues, from the cysteine through the phenylalanine. The read is trimmed to its CDR3 DNA, 42 bases read in frame from base 1. Vitiligo was considered stable when no change in lesions had been observed over the previous 6 months. To count as stable, patients also needed to show no confetti depigmentation, which is a clinical sign of active vitiligo. Any patient who had received treatment in the previous three months was excluded. PBMCs were isolated from heparinized blood by Ficoll density gradient centrifugation and were subsequently flash-frozen.

Input material: blood. The receptor chain draws on TRBV6-4 and TRBJ2-3; 7 central bases correspond to TRBD1. The receptor comes from a male donor with vitiligo. The CDR3 amino acid sequence is: CASSDGQGADTQYF. Read as DNA, the sequence is TGTGCCAGCAGTGACGGGCAGGGGGCAGATACGCAGTATTTT.